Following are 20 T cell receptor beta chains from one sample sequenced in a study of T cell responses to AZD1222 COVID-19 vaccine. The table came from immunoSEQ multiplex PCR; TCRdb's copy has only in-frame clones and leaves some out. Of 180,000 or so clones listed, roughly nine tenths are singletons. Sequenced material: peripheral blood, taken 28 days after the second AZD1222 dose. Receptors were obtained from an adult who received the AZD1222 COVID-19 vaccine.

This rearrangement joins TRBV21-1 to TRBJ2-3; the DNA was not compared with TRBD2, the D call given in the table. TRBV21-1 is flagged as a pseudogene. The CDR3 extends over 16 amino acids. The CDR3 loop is CASSKGGVRATDTQYF. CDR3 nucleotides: TGTGCCAGCAGCAAAGGGGGGGTCAGGGCCACAGATACGCAGTATTTT.

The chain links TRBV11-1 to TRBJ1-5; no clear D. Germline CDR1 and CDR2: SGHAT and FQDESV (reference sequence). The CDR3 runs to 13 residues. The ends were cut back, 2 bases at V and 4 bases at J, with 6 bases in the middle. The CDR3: CASSLYSNQPQHF. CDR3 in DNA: TGTGCCAGCAGCTTATACAGTAATCAGCCCCAGCATTTT.

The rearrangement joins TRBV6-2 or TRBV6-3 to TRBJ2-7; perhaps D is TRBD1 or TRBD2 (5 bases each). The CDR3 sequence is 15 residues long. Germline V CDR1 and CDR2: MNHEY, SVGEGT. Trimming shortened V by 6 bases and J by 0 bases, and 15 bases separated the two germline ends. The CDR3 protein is CASSGDAGGSYEQYF. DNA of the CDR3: TGTGCCAGCAGCGGGGACGCCGGCGGCTCCTACGAGCAGTACTTC.

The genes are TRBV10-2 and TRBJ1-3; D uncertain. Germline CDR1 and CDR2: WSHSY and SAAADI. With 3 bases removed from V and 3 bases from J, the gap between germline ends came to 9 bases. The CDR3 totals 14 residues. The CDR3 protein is CASSESHIGNTIYF. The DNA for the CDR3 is TGCGCCAGCAGTGAAAGCCATATTGGAAACACCATATATTTT.

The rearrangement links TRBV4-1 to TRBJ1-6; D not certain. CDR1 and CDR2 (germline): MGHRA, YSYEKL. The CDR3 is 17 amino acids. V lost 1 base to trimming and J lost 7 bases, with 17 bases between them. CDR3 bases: TGCGCCAGCAGCCAAGTTCTGCAGTCTCCAAGGAATTCACCCCTCCACTTT. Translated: CASSQVLQSPRNSPLHF.

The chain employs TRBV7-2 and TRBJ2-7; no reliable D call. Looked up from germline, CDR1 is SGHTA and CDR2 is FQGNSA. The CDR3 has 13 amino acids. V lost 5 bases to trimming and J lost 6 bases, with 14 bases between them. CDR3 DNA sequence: TGTGCCAGCAGCATGAACCGTGGCGGCGAGCAGTACTTC. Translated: CASSMNRGGEQYF. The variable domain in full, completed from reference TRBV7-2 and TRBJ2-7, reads GAGVSQSPSNKVTEKGKDVELRCDPISGHTALYWYRQSLGQGLEFLIYFQGNSAPDKSGLPSDRFSAERTGGSVSTLTIQRTQQEDSAVYLCASSMNRGGEQYFGPGTRLTVT.

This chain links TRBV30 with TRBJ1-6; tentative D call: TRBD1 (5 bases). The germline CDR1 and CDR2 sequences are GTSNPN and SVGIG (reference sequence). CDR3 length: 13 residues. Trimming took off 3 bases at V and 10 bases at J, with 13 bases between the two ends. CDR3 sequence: CAWSVSQASPLHF. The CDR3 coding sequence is TGTGCCTGGAGCGTATCACAGGCCTCACCCCTCCACTTT. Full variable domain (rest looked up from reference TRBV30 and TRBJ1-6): SQTIHQWPATLVQPVGSPLSLECTVEGTSNPNLYWYRQAAGRGLQLLFYSVGIGQISSEVPQNLSASRPQDRQFILSSKKLLLSDSGFYLCAWSVSQASPLHFGNGTRLTVT.

The DNA for the CDR3 is TGTGCCAGCTCACCTAACAGGGGGCGAACTAATGAAAAACTGTTTTTT. Translated, it gives CASSPNRGRTNEKLFF. The chain is built from TRBV18 and TRBJ1-4, with 9 bases identical to TRBD1. Germline lookup yields CDR1 KGHSH and CDR2 LQKENI. The CDR3 length is 16 residues. V was clipped by 3 bases and J by 1 base; unmatched bases: 3.

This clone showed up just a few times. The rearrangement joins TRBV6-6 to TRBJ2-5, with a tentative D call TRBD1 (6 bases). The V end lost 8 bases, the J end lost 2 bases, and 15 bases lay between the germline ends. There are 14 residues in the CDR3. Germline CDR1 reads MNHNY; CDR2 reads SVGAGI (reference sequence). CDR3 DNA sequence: TGTGCCAGCTGCGCGGGCGGACAGCAAGAGACCCAGTACTTC. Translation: CASCAGGQQETQYF.

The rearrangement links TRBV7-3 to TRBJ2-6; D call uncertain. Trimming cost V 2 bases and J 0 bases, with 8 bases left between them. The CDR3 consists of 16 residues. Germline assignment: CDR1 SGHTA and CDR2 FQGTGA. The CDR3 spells CASSLRSGSGANVLTF. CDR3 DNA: TGTGCCAGCAGCTTACGATCGGGCTCTGGGGCCAACGTCCTGACTTTC.

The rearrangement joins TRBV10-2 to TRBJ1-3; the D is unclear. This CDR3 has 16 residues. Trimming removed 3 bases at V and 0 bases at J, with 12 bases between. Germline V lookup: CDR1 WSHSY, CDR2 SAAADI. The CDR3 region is CASSDGQRSSGNTIYF. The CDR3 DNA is TGCGCCAGCAGTGATGGGCAGAGAAGCTCTGGAAACACCATATATTTT.

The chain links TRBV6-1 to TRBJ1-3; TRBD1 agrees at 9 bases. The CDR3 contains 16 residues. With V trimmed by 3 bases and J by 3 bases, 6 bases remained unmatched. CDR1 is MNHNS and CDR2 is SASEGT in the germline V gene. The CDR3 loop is CASSDHRGLGGNTIYF. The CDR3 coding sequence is TGTGCCAGCAGTGATCACAGGGGGCTAGGTGGAAACACCATATATTTT.

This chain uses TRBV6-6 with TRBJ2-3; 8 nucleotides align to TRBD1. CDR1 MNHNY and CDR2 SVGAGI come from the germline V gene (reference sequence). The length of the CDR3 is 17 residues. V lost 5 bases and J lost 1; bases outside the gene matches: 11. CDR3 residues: CASSPGQGIGGTDTQYF. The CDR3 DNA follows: TGTGCCAGCAGTCCCGGACAGGGCATAGGGGGCACAGATACGCAGTATTTT.

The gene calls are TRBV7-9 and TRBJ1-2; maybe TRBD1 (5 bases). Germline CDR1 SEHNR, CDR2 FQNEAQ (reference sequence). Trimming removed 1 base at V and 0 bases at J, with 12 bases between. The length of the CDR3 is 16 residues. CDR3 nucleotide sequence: TGTGCCAGCAGCTTAGTGCAGGGACCATCTAACTATGGCTACACCTTC. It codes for CASSLVQGPSNYGYTF.

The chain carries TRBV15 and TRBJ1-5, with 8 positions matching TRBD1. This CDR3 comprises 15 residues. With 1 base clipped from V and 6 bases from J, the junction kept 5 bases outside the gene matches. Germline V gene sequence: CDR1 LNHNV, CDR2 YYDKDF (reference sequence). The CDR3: CATSRGRQGFQPQHF. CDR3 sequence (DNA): TGTGCCACCAGCAGAGGGAGACAGGGGTTTCAGCCCCAGCATTTT. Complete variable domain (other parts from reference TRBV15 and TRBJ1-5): DAMVIQNPRYQVTQFGKPVTLSCSQTLNHNVMYWYQQKSSQAPKLLFHYYDKDFNNEADTPDNFQSRRPNTSFCFLDIRSPGLGDTAMYLCATSRGRQGFQPQHFGDGTRLSIL.

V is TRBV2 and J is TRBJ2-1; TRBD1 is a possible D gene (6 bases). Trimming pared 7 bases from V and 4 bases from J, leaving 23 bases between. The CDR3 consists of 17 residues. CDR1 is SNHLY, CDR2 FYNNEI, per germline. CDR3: CASKGTKTATIYNEQFF. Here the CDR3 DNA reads TGTGCCAGCAAGGGGACAAAGACAGCCACTATTTACAATGAGCAGTTCTTC. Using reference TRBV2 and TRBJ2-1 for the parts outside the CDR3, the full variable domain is EPEVTQTPSHQVTQMGQEVILRCVPISNHLYFYWYRQILGQKVEFLVSFYNNEISEKSEIFDDQFSVERPDGSNFTLKIRSTKLEDSAMYFCASKGTKTATIYNEQFFGPGTRLTVL.

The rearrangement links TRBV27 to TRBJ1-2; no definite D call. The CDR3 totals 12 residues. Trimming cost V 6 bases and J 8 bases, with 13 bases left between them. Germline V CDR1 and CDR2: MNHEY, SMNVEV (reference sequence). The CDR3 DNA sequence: TGTGCCAGCAGAAACCCTATGGCGGGCTACACCTTC. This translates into CASRNPMAGYTF.

For the CDR3, the DNA is TGTGCCAGCAGCCAACTGGGCAGGGGATTCGCGAACACTGAAGCTTTCTTT. Its protein is CASSQLGRGFANTEAFF. The genes are TRBV11-2 and TRBJ1-1; possibly TRBD1 for D (6 bases). CDR1 is SGHAT, CDR2 FQNNGV, per germline. The CDR3 is made up of 17 amino acids. Trimming left V 5 bases short and J 1 base short, with 20 bases between.

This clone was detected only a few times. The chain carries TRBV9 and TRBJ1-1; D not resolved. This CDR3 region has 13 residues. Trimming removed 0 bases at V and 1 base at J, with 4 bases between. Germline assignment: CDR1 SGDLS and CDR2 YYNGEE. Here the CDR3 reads CASSVARNTEAFF. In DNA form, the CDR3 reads TGTGCCAGCAGCGTAGCTCGGAACACTGAAGCTTTCTTT.

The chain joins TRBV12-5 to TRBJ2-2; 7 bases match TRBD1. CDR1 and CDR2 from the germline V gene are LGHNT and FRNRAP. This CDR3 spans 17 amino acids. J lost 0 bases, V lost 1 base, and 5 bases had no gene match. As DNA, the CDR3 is TGTGCTAGTGGTTTGGCGGGGACAGCCACGAACACCGGGGAGCTGTTTTTT. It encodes CASGLAGTATNTGELFF.